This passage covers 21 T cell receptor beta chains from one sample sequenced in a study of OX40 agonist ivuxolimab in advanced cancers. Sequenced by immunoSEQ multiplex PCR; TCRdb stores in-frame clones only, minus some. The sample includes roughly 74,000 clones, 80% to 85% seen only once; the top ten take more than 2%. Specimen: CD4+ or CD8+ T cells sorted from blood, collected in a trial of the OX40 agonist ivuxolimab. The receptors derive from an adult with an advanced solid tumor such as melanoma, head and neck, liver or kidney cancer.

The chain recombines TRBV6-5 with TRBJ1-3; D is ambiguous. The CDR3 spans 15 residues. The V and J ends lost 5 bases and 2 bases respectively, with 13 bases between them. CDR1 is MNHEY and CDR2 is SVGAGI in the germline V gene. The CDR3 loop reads CASSTTLTAGNTIYF. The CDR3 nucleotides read TGTGCCAGCAGTACTACTCTGACCGCTGGAAACACCATATATTTT.

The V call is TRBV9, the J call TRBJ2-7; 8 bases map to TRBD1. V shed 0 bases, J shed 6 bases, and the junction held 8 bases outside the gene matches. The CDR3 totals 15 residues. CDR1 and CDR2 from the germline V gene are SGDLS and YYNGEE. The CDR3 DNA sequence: TGTGCCAGCAGCGTAGAGGGGACAGGTATAGGCGAGCAGTACTTC. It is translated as CASSVEGTGIGEQYF.

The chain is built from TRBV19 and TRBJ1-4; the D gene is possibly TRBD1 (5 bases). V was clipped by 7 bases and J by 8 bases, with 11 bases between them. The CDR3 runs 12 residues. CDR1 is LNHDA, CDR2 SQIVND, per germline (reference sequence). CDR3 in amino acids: CASNKGLEKLFF. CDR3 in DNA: TGTGCCAGTAACAAGGGACTGGAAAAACTGTTTTTT. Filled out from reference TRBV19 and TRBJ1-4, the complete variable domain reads DGGITQSPKYLFRKEGQNVTLSCEQNLNHDAMYWYRQDPGQGLRLIYYSQIVNDFQKGDIAEGYSVSREKKESFPLTVTSAQKNPTAFYLCASNKGLEKLFFGSGTQLSVL.

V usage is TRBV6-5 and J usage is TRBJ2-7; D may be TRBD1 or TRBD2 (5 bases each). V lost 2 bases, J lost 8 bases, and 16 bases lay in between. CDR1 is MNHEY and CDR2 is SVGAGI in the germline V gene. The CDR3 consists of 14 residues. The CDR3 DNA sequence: TGTGCCAGCAGTTACGGGACCCCGGACCGAAAGCAGTACTTC. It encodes CASSYGTPDRKQYF.

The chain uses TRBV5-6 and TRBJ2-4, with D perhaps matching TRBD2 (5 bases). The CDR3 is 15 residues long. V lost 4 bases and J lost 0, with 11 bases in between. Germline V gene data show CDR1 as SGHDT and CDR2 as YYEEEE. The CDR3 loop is CASSGETLAKNIQYF. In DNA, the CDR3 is TGTGCCAGCAGCGGGGAGACACTAGCCAAAAACATTCAGTACTTC.

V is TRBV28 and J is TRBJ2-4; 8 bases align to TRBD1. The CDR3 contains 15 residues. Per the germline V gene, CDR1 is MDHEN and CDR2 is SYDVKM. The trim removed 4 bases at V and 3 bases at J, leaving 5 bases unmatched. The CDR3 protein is CASSSDRVHKNIQYF. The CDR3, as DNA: TGTGCCAGCAGTTCGGACAGGGTACACAAAAACATTCAGTACTTC. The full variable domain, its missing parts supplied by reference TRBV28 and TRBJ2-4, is DVKVTQSSRYLVKRTGEKVFLECVQDMDHENMFWYRQDPGLGLRLIYFSYDVKMKEKGDIPEGYSVSREKKERFSLILESASTNQTSMYLCASSSDRVHKNIQYFGAGTRLSVL.

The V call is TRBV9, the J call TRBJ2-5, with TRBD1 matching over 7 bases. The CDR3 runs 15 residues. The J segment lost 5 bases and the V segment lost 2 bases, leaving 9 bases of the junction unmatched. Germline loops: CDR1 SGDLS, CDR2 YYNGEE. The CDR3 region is CASSVQGGAWETQYF. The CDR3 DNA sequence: TGTGCCAGCAGCGTTCAAGGGGGCGCATGGGAGACCCAGTACTTC.

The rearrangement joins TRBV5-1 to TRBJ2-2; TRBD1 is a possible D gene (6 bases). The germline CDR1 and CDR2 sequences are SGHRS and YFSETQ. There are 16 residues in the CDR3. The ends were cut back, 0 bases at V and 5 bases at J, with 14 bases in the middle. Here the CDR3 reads CASSLAPSRGTGELFF. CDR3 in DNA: TGCGCCAGCAGCTTGGCCCCATCCAGGGGAACCGGGGAGCTGTTTTTT. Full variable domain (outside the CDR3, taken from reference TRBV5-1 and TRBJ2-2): KAGVTQTPRYLIKTRGQQVTLSCSPISGHRSVSWYQQTPGQGLQFLFEYFSETQRNKGNFPGRFSGRQFSNSRSEMNVSTLELGDSALYLCASSLAPSRGTGELFFGEGSRLTVL.

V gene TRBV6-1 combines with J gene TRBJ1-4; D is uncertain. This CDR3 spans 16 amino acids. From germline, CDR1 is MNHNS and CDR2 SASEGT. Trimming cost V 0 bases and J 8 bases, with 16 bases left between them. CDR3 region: CASSEAQRTSREKLFF. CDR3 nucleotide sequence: TGTGCCAGCAGTGAAGCGCAGAGGACGAGTCGGGAAAAACTGTTTTTT.

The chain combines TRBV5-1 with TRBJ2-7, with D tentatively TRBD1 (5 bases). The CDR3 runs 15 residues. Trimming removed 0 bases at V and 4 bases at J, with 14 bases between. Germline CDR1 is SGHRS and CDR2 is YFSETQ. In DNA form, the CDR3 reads TGCGCCAGCAGCTTGGAGCTTTCCAGGGTTTACGAGCAGTACTTC. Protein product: CASSLELSRVYEQYF.

The CDR3 DNA reads as TGTGCCAGCAAAAGGGGGCTGGCCACTGAAGCTTTCTTT. Translated: CASKRGLATEAFF. V gene TRBV6-5 combines with J gene TRBJ1-1; 7 positions agree with TRBD1. Germline CDR1 and CDR2: MNHEY and SVGAGI. The CDR3 consists of 13 residues. The J segment lost 4 bases and the V segment lost 7 bases, leaving 6 bases of the junction unmatched.

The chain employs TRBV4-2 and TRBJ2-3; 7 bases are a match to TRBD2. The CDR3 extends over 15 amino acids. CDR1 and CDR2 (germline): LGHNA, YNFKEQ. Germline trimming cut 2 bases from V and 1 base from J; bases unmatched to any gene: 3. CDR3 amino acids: CASSQSGGGTDTQYF. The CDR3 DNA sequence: TGTGCCAGCAGCCAATCTGGGGGGGGCACAGATACGCAGTATTTT.

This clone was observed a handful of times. CDR3 sequence: CASSEGPNQPQHF. The CDR3 nucleotides are TGCGCCAGCAGTGAGGGGCCTAATCAGCCCCAGCATTTT. The chain has TRBV10-1 and TRBJ1-5, with D uncertain. The germline V gene has CDR1 WNHNN and CDR2 SYGVQD (reference sequence). This CDR3 is 13 amino acids long. V dropped 2 bases and J dropped 4 bases, with 6 bases sitting between them.

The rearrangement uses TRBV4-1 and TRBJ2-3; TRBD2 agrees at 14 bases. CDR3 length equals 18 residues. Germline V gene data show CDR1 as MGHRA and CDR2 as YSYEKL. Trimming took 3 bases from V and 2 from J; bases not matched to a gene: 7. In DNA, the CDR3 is TGCGCCAGCAGCCAGGGACTAGCGGGGGCCGGGAACACAGATACGCAGTATTTT. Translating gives CASSQGLAGAGNTDTQYF.

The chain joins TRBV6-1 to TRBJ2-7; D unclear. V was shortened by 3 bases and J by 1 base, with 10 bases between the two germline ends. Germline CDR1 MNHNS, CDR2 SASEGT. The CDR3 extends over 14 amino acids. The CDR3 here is CASSEVGRSYEQYF. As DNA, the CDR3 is TGTGCCAGCAGTGAGGTGGGCCGATCCTACGAGCAGTACTTC.

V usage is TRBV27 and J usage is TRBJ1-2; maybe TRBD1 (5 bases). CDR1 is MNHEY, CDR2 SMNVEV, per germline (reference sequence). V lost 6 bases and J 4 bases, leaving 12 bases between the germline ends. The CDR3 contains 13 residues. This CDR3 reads CASRPGDGYGYTF. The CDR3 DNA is TGTGCCAGCAGGCCGGGGGACGGCTATGGCTACACCTTC.

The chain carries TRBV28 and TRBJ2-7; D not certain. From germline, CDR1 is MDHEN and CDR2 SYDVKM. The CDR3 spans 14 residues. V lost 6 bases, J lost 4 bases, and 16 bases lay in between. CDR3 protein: CASRPRSLGYEQYF. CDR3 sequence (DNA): TGTGCCAGCAGACCGAGGAGTTTGGGATACGAGCAGTACTTC.

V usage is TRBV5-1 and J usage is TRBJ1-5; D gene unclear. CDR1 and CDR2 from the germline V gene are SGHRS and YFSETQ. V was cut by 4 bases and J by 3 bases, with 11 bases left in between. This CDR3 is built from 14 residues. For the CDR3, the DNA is TGCGCCAGCAGCCCCGAGGACCCCAATCAGCCCCAGCATTTT. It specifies CASSPEDPNQPQHF.

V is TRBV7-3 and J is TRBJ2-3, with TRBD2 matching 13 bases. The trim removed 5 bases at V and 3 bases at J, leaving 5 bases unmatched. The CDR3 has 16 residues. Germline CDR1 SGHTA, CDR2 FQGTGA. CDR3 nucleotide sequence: TGTGCCAGCAGCCCTGGGACTAGCGGGAATACAGATACGCAGTATTTT. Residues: CASSPGTSGNTDTQYF.

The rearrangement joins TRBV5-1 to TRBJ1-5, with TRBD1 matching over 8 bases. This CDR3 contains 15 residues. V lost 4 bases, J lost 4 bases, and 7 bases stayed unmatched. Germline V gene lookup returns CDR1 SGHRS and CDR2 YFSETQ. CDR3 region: CASSVTGDLNQPQHF. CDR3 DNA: TGCGCCAGCAGCGTGACAGGGGACCTGAATCAGCCCCAGCATTTT.

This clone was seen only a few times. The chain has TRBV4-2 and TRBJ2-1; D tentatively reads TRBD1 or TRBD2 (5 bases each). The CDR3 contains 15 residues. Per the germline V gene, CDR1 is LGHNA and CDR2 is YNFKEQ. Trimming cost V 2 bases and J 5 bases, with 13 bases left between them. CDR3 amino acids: CASSQLSGPNNEQFF. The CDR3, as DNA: TGTGCCAGCAGCCAATTGTCGGGACCCAACAATGAGCAGTTCTTC.